This T cell receptor (beta chain) was sequenced in a study of CXCR3-negative and CXCR3-positive naive CD8 T cells. This clonotype shows up as medium-sized by frequency. Its antigen is unidentified. Study-wide points: CXCR3-negative naive cells had less hydrophobic TRB CDR3s than did CXCR3-positive naive cells.

The naive CD8+ gate required CD45RO-CCR7+CD27+CD95- phenotype. Through 5' RACE with UMI labels, the TRB cDNA libraries were prepared. TCRdb reprocessed the 5' RACE reads and keeps a single row for each CDR3 protein, giving no DNA. The table gives about 7,400 distinct CDR3 sequences; the top ten clones make up less than 2% of it. The length of the CDR3 is 13 residues. Germline loops: CDR1 SGHAT, CDR2 FQNNGV. The chain employs TRBV11-2 and TRBJ2-7; TCRdb returns TRBD1, unconfirmable since there is no DNA. This clonotype originated in a human donor in good health. Some clones in this sample may be carry-over from other donors' samples. Sequencing was performed on naive CXCR3- CD8+ T cells from blood. Noted subset: CD45RO-CCR7+CD27+CD95- naive CD8+ T cells lacking CXCR3 (TNR3-). This chain's CDR3 is CASRQTGGYEQYF.